The T cell receptor beta chain described here comes from a study of early T cells in non-severe SARS-CoV-2 infection (dated by TCRdb to the early 2020s). Notes on the research overall: Because TCR sequencing was done on bulk RNA from unsorted whole blood, the alpha and beta chains could not be paired. Results the study describes overall, beyond this receptor: Matching against VDJdb was skewed toward anti-spike CD8 responses, likely underestimated virus-specific expansions, and missed private and CD4 specificities.

This was a case-control study nested in a cohort of healthcare workers in London, UK, who had nasopharyngeal swab PCR tests and blood samples taken every week. Healthcare workers were recruited during the week of the UK lockdown, between 23 and 31 March 2020, and followed weekly for up to roughly 15 weeks. Via the germline V gene, CDR1 is MGHRA and CDR2 YSYEKL. Trimming leaves V shorter by 4 bases and J shorter by 3 bases, with the junction holding 2 bases beyond the gene matches. The CDR3 measures 13 amino acids from cysteine to phenylalanine. The read is trimmed to its CDR3 DNA, 39 bases read in frame from base 1. This clonotype was detected a few times. Its antigen is still unknown. Per-base quality was not reported, and no clone a single base away is much larger than it. The library was built by means of 5' RACE. This sample was sequenced with a NextSeq 500. The TCR library protocol attached unique molecular identifiers to individual cDNA molecules to correct for sequencing error and PCR bias. Both TCR alpha and beta chains were sequenced, and tight co-correlation was observed between alpha and beta sequence abundances in each sample. In the paper's pipeline: Decombinator V4 was used to annotate TCR sequences for V gene, J gene and CDR3. Expanded TCRs were defined as changing significantly between any two time points under a Poisson model with p below 0.0001. Abundances of TCRs were expressed as counts per million after normalisation to the total number of TCRs sequenced in each sample. MAIT TCRs were defined by TRAV1-2 paired with TRAJ12, TRAJ20 or TRAJ33, and iNKT TCRs by TRAV10 paired with TRAJ18. VDJdb, accessed on 1 November 2021, was searched for TCRs annotated for CMV, EBV and SARS-CoV-2, and TCRs annotated for more than one antigen were excluded. TCRdb redid the processing of the public reads, applying fastp at Q25 and MiXCR, and retained in-frame beta chains. Every entry covers one CDR3 protein and lists the most common genes and DNA from its rows. The V and J calls and clone size come from TCRdb's table, not from the authors' own analysis. The sample has approximately 60,000 distinct CDR3 sequences on record, around 12% of them singletons. About 3.1% of the sample is taken by the ten largest.

The sequence is built from TRBV4-1 and TRBJ2-7; 8 middle bases align to TRBD1. The material sequenced was whole blood. This sequence was found in an adult who was a healthcare worker with PCR-confirmed SARS-CoV-2 infection or an uninfected control (not recorded which). The encoded CDR3 is CASSRTGYYEQYF. The nucleotide sequence is given as TGCGCCAGCAGCCGGACAGGGTACTACGAGCAGTACTTC.